The sequence of this T cell receptor beta chain was determined in a study of regulatory T cells in long-lasting Graves disease. This clonotype was observed a handful of times. The CDR3 is made up of 11 amino acids. The V gene's germline CDR1 is SEHNR and CDR2 FQNEAQ (reference sequence). J was trimmed by 14 bases and V by 1 base; bases with no gene match: 1. Described time point: newly diagnosed GD, antithyroid drugs for less than 3 months. RNA extracted from PBMCs served as the sequencing template. Construction of TCR beta libraries relied on iRepertoire HTBI primers and on Arm-PCR targeting CDR3 regions. From the multiplex PCR reads, TCRdb called clonotypes with MiXCR, one entry per CDR3 protein. The data hold about 430,000 distinct CDR3 sequences, with over 14% observed a single time. These data also featured in a second study, about T cells in Graves' hyperthyroidism and ophthalmopathy.

The source of this sequence is a woman in her thirties or forties with Graves disease. This specimen was peripheral blood mononuclear cells (PBMCs), taken at new diagnosis, from a patient treated with antithyroid drugs. V is TRBV7-9 and J is TRBJ2-1; 8 bases map to TRBD1. The CDR3 bases are TGTGCCAGCAGCTTAGTGGGACAGGAGTTCTTC. It specifies CASSLVGQEFF.